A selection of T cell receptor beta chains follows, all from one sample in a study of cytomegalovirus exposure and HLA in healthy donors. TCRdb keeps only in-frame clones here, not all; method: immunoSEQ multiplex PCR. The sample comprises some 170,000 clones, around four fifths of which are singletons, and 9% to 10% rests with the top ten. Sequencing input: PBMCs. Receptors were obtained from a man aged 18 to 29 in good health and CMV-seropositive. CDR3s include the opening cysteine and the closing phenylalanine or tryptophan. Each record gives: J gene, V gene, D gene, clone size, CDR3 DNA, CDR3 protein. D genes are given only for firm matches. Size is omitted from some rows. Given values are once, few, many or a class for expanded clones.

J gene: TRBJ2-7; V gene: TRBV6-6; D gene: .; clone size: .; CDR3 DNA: TGTGCCAGCAGTTACCGGTGGGGGGGGCGTGGGGACGAGCAGTACTTC; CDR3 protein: CASSYRWGGRGDEQYF
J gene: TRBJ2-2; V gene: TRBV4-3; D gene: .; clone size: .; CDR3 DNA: TGCGCCAGCAGCCAAGTCATCGGCGGTACCGGGGAGCTGTTTTTT; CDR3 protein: CASSQVIGGTGELFF
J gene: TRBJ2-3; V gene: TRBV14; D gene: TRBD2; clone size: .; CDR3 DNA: TGTGCCAGCAGCGTTAGTGGGGGGGCAGATACGCAGTATTTT; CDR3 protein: CASSVSGGADTQYF
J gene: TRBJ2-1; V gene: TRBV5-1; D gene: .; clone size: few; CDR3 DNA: TGCGCCAGCAGCCTGACACCTTCAAGCTCCTACAATGAGCAGTTCTTC; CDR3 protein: CASSLTPSSSYNEQFF
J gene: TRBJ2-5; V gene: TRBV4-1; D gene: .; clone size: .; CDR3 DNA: TGCGCCAGCAGCCAAGGTCAGGGGCCGGAGACCCAGTACTTC; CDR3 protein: CASSQGQGPETQYF
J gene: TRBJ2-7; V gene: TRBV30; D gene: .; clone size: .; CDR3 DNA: TGTGCCTGGAGTACCCTAGCGCCCGAGCAGTACTTC; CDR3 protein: CAWSTLAPEQYF
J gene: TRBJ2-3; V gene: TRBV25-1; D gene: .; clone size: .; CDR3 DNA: TGTGCCAGCAGGGGGAGCACCTTAACCGGGACAGATACGCAGTATTTT; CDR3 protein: CASRGSTLTGTDTQYF
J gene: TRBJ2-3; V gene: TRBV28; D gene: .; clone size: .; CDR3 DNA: TGTGCCACCGTAGACTCCACGGGCACAGATACGCAGTATTTT; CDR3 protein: CATVDSTGTDTQYF
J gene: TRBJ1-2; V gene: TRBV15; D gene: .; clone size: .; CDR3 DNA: TGTGCCACCAGCATCGGGGGACGACATGGCTACACCTTC; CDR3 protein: CATSIGGRHGYTF
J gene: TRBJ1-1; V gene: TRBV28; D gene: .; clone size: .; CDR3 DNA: TGTGCCAGCTCCCGGGGGGGTACTGAAGCTTTCTTT; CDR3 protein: CASSRGGTEAFF
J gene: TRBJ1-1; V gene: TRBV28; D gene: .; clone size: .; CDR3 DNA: TGTGCCAGCAGCCCGGGATGGAGTCTCGGGCCCGGGAACACTGAAGCTTTCTTT; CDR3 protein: CASSPGWSLGPGNTEAFF
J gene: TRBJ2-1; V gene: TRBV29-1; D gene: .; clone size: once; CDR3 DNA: TGCAGCGTTGTTGGCGTGGACAGCTACAATGAGCAGTTCTTC; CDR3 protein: CSVVGVDSYNEQFF
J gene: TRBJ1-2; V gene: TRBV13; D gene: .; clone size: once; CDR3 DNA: TGTGCCAGCAGCTTAGGCCTTACAGGGCCCTATGGCTACACCTTC; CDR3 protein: CASSLGLTGPYGYTF
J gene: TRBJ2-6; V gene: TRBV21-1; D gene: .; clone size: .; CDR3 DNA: TGTGCCACCTTTCTGGGGGGGACGGGCTCTGGGGCCAACGTCCTGACTTTC; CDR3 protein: CATFLGGTGSGANVLTF
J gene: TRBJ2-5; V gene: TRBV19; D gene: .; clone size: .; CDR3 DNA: TGTGCCAATGACAAAGAGACCCAGTACTTC; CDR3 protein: CANDKETQYF
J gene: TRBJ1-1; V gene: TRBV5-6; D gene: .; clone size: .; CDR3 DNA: TGTGCCAGCACAATCTACGGGAGGGTTGGGAACACTGAAGCTTTCTTT; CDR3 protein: CASTIYGRVGNTEAFF
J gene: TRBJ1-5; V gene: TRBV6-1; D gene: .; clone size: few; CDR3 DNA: TGTGCCAGCAGGACGGGTTATAGCAATCAGCCCCAGCATTTT; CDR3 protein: CASRTGYSNQPQHF
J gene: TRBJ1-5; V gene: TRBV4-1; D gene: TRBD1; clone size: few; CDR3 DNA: TGCGCCAGCAGCCAAGATCCGGGACAGGATCAGCCCCAGCATTTT; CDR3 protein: CASSQDPGQDQPQHF
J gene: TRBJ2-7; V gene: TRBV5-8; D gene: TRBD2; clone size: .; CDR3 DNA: TGTGCCAGCAGCTCCCTGGGAGGGAGGGAGCAGTACTTC; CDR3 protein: CASSSLGGREQYF
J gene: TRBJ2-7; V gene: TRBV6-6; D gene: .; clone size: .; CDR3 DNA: TGTGCCAGCAGTTACGCGGCGGAGCCGGCCTACGAGCAGTACTTC; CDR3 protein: CASSYAAEPAYEQYF
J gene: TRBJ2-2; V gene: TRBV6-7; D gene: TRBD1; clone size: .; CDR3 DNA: TGTGCCAGCAGTTACTGGACAGGGGGCGGGGAGCTGTTTTTT; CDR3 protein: CASSYWTGGGELFF
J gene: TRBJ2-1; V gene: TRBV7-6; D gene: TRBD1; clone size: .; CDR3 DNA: TGTGCCAGCAGCTTAGCCGGGACAGGGGGCATTAATGAGCAGTTCTTC; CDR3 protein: CASSLAGTGGINEQFF
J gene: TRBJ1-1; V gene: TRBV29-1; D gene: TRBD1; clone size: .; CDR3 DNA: TGCAGCGCCGTGACAGGGAGCACTGAAGCTTTCTTT; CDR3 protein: CSAVTGSTEAFF
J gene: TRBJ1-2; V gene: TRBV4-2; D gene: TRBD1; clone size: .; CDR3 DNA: TGTGCCAGCAGCCAGGGACAGATGATCTATGGCTACACCTTC; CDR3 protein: CASSQGQMIYGYTF
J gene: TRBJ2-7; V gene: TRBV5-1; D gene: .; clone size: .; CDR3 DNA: TGCGCCAGCAGCAACCGGGACACCTACCCCTACGAGCAGTACTTC; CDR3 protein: CASSNRDTYPYEQYF
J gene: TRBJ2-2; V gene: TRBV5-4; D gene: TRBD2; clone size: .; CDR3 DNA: TGTGCCAGCAGCACGGGACTAGTGGGGGGGGCGGGCACCGGGGAGCTGTTTTTT; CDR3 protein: CASSTGLVGGAGTGELFF
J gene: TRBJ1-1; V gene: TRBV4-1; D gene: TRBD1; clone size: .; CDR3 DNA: TGCGCCAGCAGCCAAGTTGAACAGGGGGGAGCTTTCTTT; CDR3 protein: CASSQVEQGGAFF
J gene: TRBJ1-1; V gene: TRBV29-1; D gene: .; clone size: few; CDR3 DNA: TGCAGCGTTGGTGCCGGATGGGAGTACACTGAAGCTTTCTTT; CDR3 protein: CSVGAGWEYTEAFF
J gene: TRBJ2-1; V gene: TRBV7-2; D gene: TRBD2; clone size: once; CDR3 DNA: TGTGCCAGCAGCTTAGAATGGGGCGGGAGTCTCAATGAGCAGTTCTTC; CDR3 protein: CASSLEWGGSLNEQFF
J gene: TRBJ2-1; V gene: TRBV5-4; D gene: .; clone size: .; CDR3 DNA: TGTGCCAGCAGCTTTGGCACTGAGCAGTTCTTC; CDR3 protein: CASSFGTEQFF
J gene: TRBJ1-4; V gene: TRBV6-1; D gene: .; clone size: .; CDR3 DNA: TGTGCCAGCAGTGTTGTTTTGGGCCCTAATGAAAAACTGTTTTTT; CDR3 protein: CASSVVLGPNEKLFF
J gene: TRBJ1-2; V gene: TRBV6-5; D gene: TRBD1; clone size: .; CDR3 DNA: TGTGCCAGCAGAGGACAGGGGAGGAACTATGGCTACACCTTC; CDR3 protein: CASRGQGRNYGYTF
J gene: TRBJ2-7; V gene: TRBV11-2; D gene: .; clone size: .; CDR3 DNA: TGTGCCAGCAGCTTAGGAGTCGCACCAGGGGCGTACGAGCAGTACTTC; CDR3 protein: CASSLGVAPGAYEQYF
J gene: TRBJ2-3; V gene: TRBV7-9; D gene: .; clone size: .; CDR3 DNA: TGTGCCAGCAGCCGCCCTTCGGGGTTGACAGATACGCAGTATTTT; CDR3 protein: CASSRPSGLTDTQYF
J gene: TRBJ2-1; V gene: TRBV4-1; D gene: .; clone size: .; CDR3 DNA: TGCGCCAGCAGCCTAACTCCGGGGGACAATGAGCAGTTCTTC; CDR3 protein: CASSLTPGDNEQFF